These 29 T cell receptor beta chains originate from one sample sequenced in a study of shared clonotypes between healthy human individuals. Method: immunoSEQ multiplex PCR; TCRdb's copy keeps in-frame clones and lacks some. This sample has 2 million to 2.5 million clones, with about 94% found just once. The source material was naive CD4+ T cells sorted from blood. As to subset: CD45RA+ positively selected. The receptor source for this set is a young man in good health.

The V and J genes are TRBV2 and TRBJ1-4; 9 bases map to TRBD1. The CDR3 is 16 amino acids. The trim removed 6 bases at V and 3 bases at J, leaving 8 bases unmatched. Germline lookup yields CDR1 SNHLY and CDR2 FYNNEI. The CDR3 is CASRRDRAVANEKLFF. DNA for the CDR3: TGTGCCAGCAGGCGGGACAGGGCGGTGGCTAATGAAAAACTGTTTTTT.

The V call is TRBV4-1, the J call TRBJ2-7, with 7 bases identical to TRBD2. V gave up 4 bases and J gave up 5 bases; unmatched junction bases: 14. Germline V gene sequence: CDR1 MGHRA, CDR2 YSYEKL. CDR3 size: 16 residues. CDR3: CASSPWGEGPTNEQYF. The CDR3 DNA sequence: TGCGCCAGCAGCCCATGGGGGGAGGGCCCGACTAACGAGCAGTACTTC.

The V gene is TRBV6-4, the J gene TRBJ1-2; TRBD1 matches 11 bases. Per the germline V gene, CDR1 is MRHNA and CDR2 is SNTAGT. J was trimmed by 4 bases and V by 8 bases; bases with no gene match: 3. The CDR3 sequence is 13 residues long. CDR3 DNA: TGTGCCAGCCCCGGACAGGGGGCCTATGGCTACACCTTC. It encodes CASPGQGAYGYTF.

This chain connects TRBV30 to TRBJ1-2; D is ambiguous. CDR1 and CDR2 from the germline V gene are GTSNPN and SVGIG (reference sequence). CDR3 length: 11 amino acids. V was pared by 1 base and J by 8 bases, with 8 bases between. The CDR3 DNA is TGTGCCTGGAGTGCTATATGGGGCTACACCTTC. This encodes CAWSAIWGYTF.

This chain links TRBV30 with TRBJ2-7; tentatively, D is TRBD1 (6 bases). Germline CDR1 GTSNPN, CDR2 SVGIG (reference sequence). V shed 0 bases and J shed 5 bases, with 23 bases lying between them. This CDR3 is built from 17 residues. CDR3 protein: CAWSVEVWGPHTNEQYF. The CDR3 DNA is TGTGCCTGGAGTGTGGAGGTCTGGGGGCCACACACCAACGAGCAGTACTTC. Full variable domain (outside the CDR3, taken from reference TRBV30 and TRBJ2-7): SQTIHQWPATLVQPVGSPLSLECTVEGTSNPNLYWYRQAAGRGLQLLFYSVGIGQISSEVPQNLSASRPQDRQFILSSKKLLLSDSGFYLCAWSVEVWGPHTNEQYFGPGTRLTVT.

In DNA, the CDR3 is TGCGCCAGCAGCGGGACAGGGTATGGCTACACCTTC. Protein sequence: CASSGTGYGYTF. The chain has TRBV5-1 and TRBJ1-2; 9 nucleotides agree with TRBD1. Germline V lookup: CDR1 SGHRS, CDR2 YFSETQ. This CDR3 has 12 amino acids. Losses at the gene ends were 4 bases for V and 5 bases for J; bases not matched to a gene: 0.

This clone occurred once. DNA for the CDR3: TGTGCCATCAGCGTTAACTCGGTGCGGGGCTACACCTTC. The encoded protein is CAISVNSVRGYTF. J is TRBJ1-2 and V is TRBV10-3; D is unresolved. The germline V gene has CDR1 ENHRY and CDR2 SYGVKD. V shed 6 bases and J shed 8 bases, with 16 bases lying between them. The CDR3 contains 13 residues.

The chain has TRBV13 and TRBJ2-2; TRBD1 or TRBD2 may be the D gene (5 bases each). Trimming took off 5 bases at V and 2 bases at J, with 27 bases between the two ends. Germline CDR1 and CDR2: PRHDT and FYEKMQ (reference sequence). The CDR3 contains 20 residues. The CDR3 protein is CASSTRGWQGETRNTGELFF. The CDR3 DNA sequence: TGTGCCAGCAGCACTCGCGGATGGCAGGGAGAGACTCGCAACACCGGGGAGCTGTTTTTT.

The chain has TRBV19 and TRBJ2-3; D is perhaps TRBD1 or TRBD2 (5 bases each). V dropped 8 bases and J dropped 0 bases, with 9 bases sitting between them. Germline-derived CDR1 and CDR2 are LNHDA and SQIVND (reference sequence). This CDR3 is built from 13 residues. The chain's CDR3 is CASGDGSTDTQYF. For the CDR3, the DNA is TGTGCCAGTGGGGACGGGAGCACAGATACGCAGTATTTT.

The CDR3 reads CAVGQSNQPQHF. The DNA of the CDR3 is TGTGCCGTGGGGCAGAGCAATCAGCCCCAGCATTTT. The chain combines TRBV6-1 with TRBJ1-5, with a tentative D call TRBD1 (5 bases). CDR3 size: 12 residues. Germline-derived CDR1 and CDR2 are MNHNS and SASEGT. The V end lost 11 bases, the J end lost 1 base, and 9 bases lay between the germline ends.

With regard to this clone: In the same sample, other DNA sequences code for this CDR3. The chain joins TRBV28 to TRBJ1-2, with TRBD1 as a possible D gene (6 bases). The CDR3 contains 13 residues. Germline V lookup: CDR1 MDHEN, CDR2 SYDVKM. The germline V and J ends were trimmed by 2 bases and 5 bases, with 9 bases remaining between them. In DNA, the CDR3 is TGTGCCAGCAGTTTAGGCAGGGGATATGGCTACACCTTC. Translating it yields CASSLGRGYGYTF.

In regard to this clone: Within the sample, other DNA sequences also encode this same CDR3. The chain has TRBV19 and TRBJ2-1, with 12 bases matching TRBD2. Germline V gene lookup returns CDR1 LNHDA and CDR2 SQIVND (reference sequence). V shed 6 bases and J 6 bases; nucleotides not matched to a gene: 6. The CDR3 is 15 residues long. CDR3 sequence: CASSTGLAGPNEQFF. For the CDR3, the DNA is TGTGCCAGTAGCACCGGACTAGCGGGACCCAATGAGCAGTTCTTC.

This sequence joins TRBV28 and TRBJ1-5; no definite D call. Trimming took off 9 bases at V and 0 bases at J, with 15 bases between the two ends. The CDR3 consists of 15 residues. CDR1 MDHEN and CDR2 SYDVKM come from the germline V gene. The CDR3 sequence: CASNKLANSNQPQHF. CDR3 bases: TGTGCCAGTAATAAATTGGCGAATAGCAATCAGCCCCAGCATTTT.

The J gene is TRBJ1-2, the V gene TRBV6-6; D not certain. The CDR3 spans 13 residues. From germline, CDR1 is MNHNY and CDR2 SVGAGI (reference sequence). Trimming took off 7 bases at V and 8 bases at J, with 17 bases between the two ends. The chain's CDR3 is CASTQQLFEGYTF. The CDR3, as DNA: TGTGCCAGCACCCAACAACTTTTTGAGGGCTACACCTTC.

This clone has just one count. The chain uses TRBV12-5 and TRBJ1-1; a possible D gene is TRBD1 (5 bases). Trimming removed 2 bases from V and 11 bases from J, with 12 bases in between. This CDR3 is built from 12 residues. Germline CDR1 is LGHNT and CDR2 is FRNRAP. In DNA, the CDR3 is TGTGCTAGTGGTTTGTTTACAGGTGGGGCTTTCTTT. Amino acid sequence: CASGLFTGGAFF.

The chain links TRBV6-6 to TRBJ2-3; 8 positions match TRBD2. The CDR3 has 16 residues. V shed 4 bases, J shed 2 bases, and the junction held 8 bases outside the gene matches. Germline V gene lookup returns CDR1 MNHNY and CDR2 SVGAGI (reference sequence). As DNA, the CDR3 is TGTGCCAGCAGTTCTCGGGAGCGGGGGTCCACAGATACGCAGTATTTT. Its translation: CASSSRERGSTDTQYF.

This chain connects TRBV12-2 to TRBJ2-5; the DNA was not used to check the table's D call, TRBD1. TRBV12-2 is listed as a pseudogene. The CDR3 runs to 15 residues. The CDR3: CASRFTDRGQETQYF. DNA for the CDR3: TGTGCAAGTCGCTTTACGGACAGGGGGCAAGAGACCCAGTACTTC.

CDR3 protein: CAISEVEGSHEQYF. The CDR3 DNA reads TGTGCCATCAGTGAGGTAGAGGGGTCCCACGAGCAGTACTTC. V gene TRBV10-3 combines with J gene TRBJ2-7, with D possibly called TRBD1 or TRBD2 (5 bases each). The V end was cut by 2 bases, the J end by 5 bases, with 13 bases between. This CDR3 contains 14 residues. CDR1 is ENHRY and CDR2 is SYGVKD in the germline V gene.

V is TRBV13 and J is TRBJ2-5, with D unclear. Per germline, CDR1 PRHDT and CDR2 FYEKMQ (reference sequence). This CDR3 has 15 residues. The V gene lost 0 bases and the J gene lost 1 base, with 9 bases spanning the gap. The CDR3 loop reads CASSLGRTAQETQYF. Here the CDR3 DNA reads TGTGCCAGCAGCTTAGGCCGAACAGCCCAAGAGACCCAGTACTTC.

The CDR3 sequence: CASSSFGTGVDEQFF. The CDR3 nucleotides read TGTGCCAGCAGTTCCTTTGGGACAGGGGTTGATGAGCAGTTCTTC. V usage is TRBV5-6 and J usage is TRBJ2-1, with 10 bases identical to TRBD1. The V segment lost 5 bases and the J segment 8 bases; nucleotides outside the gene matches: 10. The CDR3 spans 15 residues. Germline-derived CDR1 and CDR2 are SGHDT and YYEEEE. Filled out from reference TRBV5-6 and TRBJ2-1, the complete variable domain reads DAGVTQSPTHLIKTRGQQVTLRCSPKSGHDTVSWYQQALGQGPQFIFQYYEEEERQRGNFPDRFSGHQFPNYSSELNVNALLLGDSALYLCASSSFGTGVDEQFFGPGTRLTVL.

This clone was seen just once. The CDR3 is CASSRGTGAEVNQPQHF. The CDR3 DNA reads as TGCGCCAGCAGCCGCGGGACAGGGGCAGAGGTCAATCAGCCCCAGCATTTT. The J gene is TRBJ1-5, the V gene TRBV4-1; TRBD1 matches 10 bases. The V segment lost 4 bases and the J segment 3 bases; nucleotides outside the gene matches: 9. Germline CDR1 and CDR2: MGHRA and YSYEKL. The CDR3 has 17 amino acids.

The chain has TRBV10-3 and TRBJ2-1; 7 bases match TRBD1. Germline V gene lookup returns CDR1 ENHRY and CDR2 SYGVKD. The V segment lost 7 bases and the J segment 5 bases; nucleotides outside the gene matches: 5. The CDR3 totals 13 residues. The CDR3, as DNA: TGTGCCATCAAGGGACAGCAAGACAATGAGCAGTTCTTC. This translates into CAIKGQQDNEQFF.

As for this clone: In the same sample, other DNA sequences code for this CDR3. The chain joins TRBV9 to TRBJ1-6; D call uncertain. The CDR3 covers 15 residues. With 0 bases removed from V and 1 base from J, the gap between germline ends came to 5 bases. In germline, CDR1 is SGDLS, CDR2 YYNGEE. DNA of the CDR3: TGTGCCAGCAGCGTAGGGGGATCCTATAATTCACCCCTCCACTTT. It encodes CASSVGGSYNSPLHF.

With respect to this clone: This same CDR3 is encoded by further DNA sequences in the sample. The V call is TRBV18, the J call TRBJ2-2; possibly TRBD1 or TRBD2 for D (5 bases each). The CDR3 is made up of 14 amino acids. CDR1 and CDR2 (germline): KGHSH, LQKENI. The germline V and J ends were trimmed by 3 bases and 4 bases, with 9 bases remaining between them. For the CDR3, the DNA is TGTGCCAGCTCACCTACGAGGGGCACCGGGGAGCTGTTTTTT. This translates into CASSPTRGTGELFF.

The chain combines TRBV6-6 with TRBJ2-5; TRBD1 aligns across 8 bases. Germline CDR1 reads MNHNY; CDR2 reads SVGAGI (reference sequence). The CDR3 is 15 residues long. With 8 bases clipped from V and 2 bases from J, the junction kept 10 bases outside the gene matches. In DNA, the CDR3 is TGTGCCAGCCTTACCCCACAGGGGGGTCAAGAGACCCAGTACTTC. Translation: CASLTPQGGQETQYF.

The rearrangement joins TRBV6-5 to TRBJ1-5; D is undetermined. Germline CDR1 and CDR2: MNHEY and SVGAGI. The germline V and J ends were trimmed by 5 bases and 5 bases, with 13 bases remaining between them. The CDR3 covers 14 residues. The CDR3 DNA reads as TGTGCCAGCAGTCGTGGTTCGGCGGATCAGCCCCAGCATTTT. It is translated as CASSRGSADQPQHF.

The chain couples TRBV19 to TRBJ1-2; 7 positions match TRBD1. The V gene end was trimmed by 0 bases and the J gene end by 2 bases; junction bases not matched to a gene: 3. The germline gives CDR1 LNHDA, CDR2 SQIVND (reference sequence). This CDR3 contains 15 residues. CDR3 nucleotides: TGTGCCAGTAGTATAGAAGGGGGCCAAAACTATGGCTACACCTTC. This sequence encodes CASSIEGGQNYGYTF.

This chain uses TRBV5-1 with TRBJ2-7; D might be TRBD2 (7 bases). Germline V CDR1 and CDR2: SGHRS, YFSETQ. Trimming left V 0 bases short and J 4 bases short, with 17 bases between. CDR3 length equals 16 residues. CDR3 residues: CASSLEYHREGYEQYF. Here the CDR3 DNA reads TGCGCCAGCAGCTTGGAATATCACAGGGAGGGATACGAGCAGTACTTC.

The chain joins TRBV30 to TRBJ2-5; TRBD1 agrees at 7 bases. The V segment lost 0 bases and the J segment 4 bases; nucleotides outside the gene matches: 8. This CDR3 has 15 amino acids. The germline gives CDR1 GTSNPN, CDR2 SVGIG (reference sequence). CDR3 in DNA: TGTGCCTGGAGTGTAGGTGACAGGGTACTAGAGACCCAGTACTTC. This gives the protein CAWSVGDRVLETQYF.